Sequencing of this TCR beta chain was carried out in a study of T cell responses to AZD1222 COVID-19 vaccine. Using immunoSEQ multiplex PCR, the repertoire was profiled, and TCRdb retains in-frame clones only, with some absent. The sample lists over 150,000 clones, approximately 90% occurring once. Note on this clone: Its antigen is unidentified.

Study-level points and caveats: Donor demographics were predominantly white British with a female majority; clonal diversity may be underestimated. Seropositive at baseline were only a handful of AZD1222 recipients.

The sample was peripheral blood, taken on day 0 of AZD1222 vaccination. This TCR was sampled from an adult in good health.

The CDR3 loop is CASSTDGQGIMGSTGNTIYF. DNA for the CDR3: TGTGCCAGTAGTACCGACGGACAGGGAATAATGGGCTCGACTGGAAACACCATATATTTT. V usage is TRBV19 and J usage is TRBJ1-3; 8 bases agree with TRBD1. The CDR3 runs 20 residues. From germline, CDR1 is LNHDA and CDR2 SQIVND (reference sequence). Trimming at V came to 4 bases and at J to 2 bases, leaving 19 bases not matched to a gene.